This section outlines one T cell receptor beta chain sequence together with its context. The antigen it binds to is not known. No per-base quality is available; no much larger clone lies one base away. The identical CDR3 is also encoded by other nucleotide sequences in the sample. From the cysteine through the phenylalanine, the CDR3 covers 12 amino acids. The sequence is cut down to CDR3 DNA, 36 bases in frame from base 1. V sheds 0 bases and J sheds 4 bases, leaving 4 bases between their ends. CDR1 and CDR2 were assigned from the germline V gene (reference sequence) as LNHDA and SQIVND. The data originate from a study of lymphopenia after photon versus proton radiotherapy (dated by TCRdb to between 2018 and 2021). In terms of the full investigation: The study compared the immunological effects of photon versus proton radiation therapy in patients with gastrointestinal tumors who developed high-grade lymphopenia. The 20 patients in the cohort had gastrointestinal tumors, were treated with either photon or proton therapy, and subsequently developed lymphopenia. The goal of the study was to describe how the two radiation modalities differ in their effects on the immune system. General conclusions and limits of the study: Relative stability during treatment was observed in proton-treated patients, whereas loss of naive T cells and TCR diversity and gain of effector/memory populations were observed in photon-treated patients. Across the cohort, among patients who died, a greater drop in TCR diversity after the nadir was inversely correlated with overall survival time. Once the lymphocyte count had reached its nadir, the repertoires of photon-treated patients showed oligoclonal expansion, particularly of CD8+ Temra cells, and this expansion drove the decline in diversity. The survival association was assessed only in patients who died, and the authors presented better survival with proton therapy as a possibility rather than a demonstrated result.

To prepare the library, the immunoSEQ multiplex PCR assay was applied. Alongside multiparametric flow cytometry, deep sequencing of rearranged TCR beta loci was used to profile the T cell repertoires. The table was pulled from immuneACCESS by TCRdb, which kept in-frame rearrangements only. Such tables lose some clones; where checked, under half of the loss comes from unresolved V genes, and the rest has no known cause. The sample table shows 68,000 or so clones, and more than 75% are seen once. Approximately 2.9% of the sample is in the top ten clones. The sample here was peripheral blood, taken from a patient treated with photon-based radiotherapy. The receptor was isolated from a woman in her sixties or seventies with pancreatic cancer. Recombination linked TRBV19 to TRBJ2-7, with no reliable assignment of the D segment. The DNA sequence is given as TGTGCCAGTAGTATAGATGGGTACGAGCAGTACTTC. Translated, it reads CASSIDGYEQYF. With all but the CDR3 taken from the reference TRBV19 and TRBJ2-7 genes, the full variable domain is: DGGITQSPKYLFRKEGQNVTLSCEQNLNHDAMYWYRQDPGQGLRLIYYSQIVNDFQKGDIAEGYSVSREKKESFPLTVTSAQKNPTAFYLCASSIDGYEQYFGPGTRLTVT.